This TCR beta chain was sequenced in a study of regulatory T cells in long-lasting Graves disease. The CDR3 totals 14 residues. The V end lost 5 bases, the J end lost 11 bases, and 16 bases lay between the germline ends. As for time point: newly diagnosed GD, antithyroid drugs for less than 3 months. With RNA extracted from PBMCs as input, the TCR library was made. Investigators prepared the TCR beta libraries by applying iRepertoire HTBI primers and Arm-PCR of CDR3 regions. TCRdb reanalysed the multiplex PCR reads using MiXCR and keeps one entry per CDR3 protein. This table holds 550,000 to 650,000 distinct CDR3 sequences, about 16% found once. This clonotype appeared many times. The sample also formed part of further work on T cells in Graves' hyperthyroidism and ophthalmopathy. That paper adds: Patients were excluded because of uncontrolled infection, other autoimmune disease, pregnancy or lactation.

The specimen comprised peripheral blood mononuclear cells (PBMCs), sampled at new diagnosis, from a patient treated with antithyroid drugs. This clonotype was obtained from a man younger than 30 with Graves disease. This chain connects TRBV12-3 or TRBV12-4 to TRBJ1-6; D is unclear. The CDR3 DNA sequence: TGTGCCAGCAGTCCCTGGGAGGGTTCAGCACCCCTCCACTTT. Protein sequence: CASSPWEGSAPLHF.